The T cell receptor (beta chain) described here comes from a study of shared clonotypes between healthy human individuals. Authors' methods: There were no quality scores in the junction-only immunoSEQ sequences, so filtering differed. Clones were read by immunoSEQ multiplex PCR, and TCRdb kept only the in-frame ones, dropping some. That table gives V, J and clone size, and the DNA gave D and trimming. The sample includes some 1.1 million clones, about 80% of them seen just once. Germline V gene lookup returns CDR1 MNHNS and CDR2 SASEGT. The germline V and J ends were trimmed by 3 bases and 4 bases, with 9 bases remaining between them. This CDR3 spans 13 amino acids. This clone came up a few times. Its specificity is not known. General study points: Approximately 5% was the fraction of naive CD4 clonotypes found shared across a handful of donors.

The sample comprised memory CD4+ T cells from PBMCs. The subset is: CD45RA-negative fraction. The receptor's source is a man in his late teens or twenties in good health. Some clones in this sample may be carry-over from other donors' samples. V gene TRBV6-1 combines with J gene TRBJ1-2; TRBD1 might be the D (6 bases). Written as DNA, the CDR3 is TGTGCCAGCAGTGAGGAGGGGGGCTATGGCTACACCTTC. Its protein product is CASSEEGGYGYTF.